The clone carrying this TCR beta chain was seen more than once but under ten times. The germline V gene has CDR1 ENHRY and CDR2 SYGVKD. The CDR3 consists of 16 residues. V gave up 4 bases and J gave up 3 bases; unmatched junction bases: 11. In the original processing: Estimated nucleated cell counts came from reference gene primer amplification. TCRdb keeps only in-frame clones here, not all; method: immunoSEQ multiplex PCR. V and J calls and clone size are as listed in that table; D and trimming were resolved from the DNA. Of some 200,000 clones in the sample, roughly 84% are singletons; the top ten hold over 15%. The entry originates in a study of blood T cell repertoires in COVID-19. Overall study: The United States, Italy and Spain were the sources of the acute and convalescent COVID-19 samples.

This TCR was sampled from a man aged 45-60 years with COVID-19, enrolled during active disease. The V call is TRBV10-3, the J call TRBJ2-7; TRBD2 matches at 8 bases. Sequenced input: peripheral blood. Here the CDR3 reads CAISGGVAGFVYEQYF. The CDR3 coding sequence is TGTGCCATCAGTGGGGGGGTAGCGGGATTCGTCTACGAGCAGTACTTC.